This note documents a single T cell receptor beta chain sequence. Sequencing was performed with immunoSEQ multiplex PCR; in TCRdb, only in-frame clones are kept and a portion is missing. The sample has around 150,000 clones; 88% are singletons. This specimen comes from a study of blood T cell repertoires in COVID-19. Study at large: In each case, the material was cDNA or gDNA derived from T cells, B-cell-depleted T cells, or PBMCs.

Patients from Seattle were sampled longitudinally, starting during active infection. The V gene's germline CDR1 is MNHEY and CDR2 SVGAGI. This CDR3 contains 14 residues. V was shortened by 6 bases and J by 1 base, with 12 bases between the two germline ends. The sequence derives from a human donor with COVID-19, enrolled during active disease. The donor label of this sample is uncertain. V and J are TRBV6-5 and TRBJ1-1; weak D call: TRBD1 (5 bases). Sequencing used peripheral blood. The CDR3 coding sequence is TGTGCCAGCAGGCCGGGGGAGGGGAACACTGAAGCTTTCTTT. It encodes CASRPGEGNTEAFF.